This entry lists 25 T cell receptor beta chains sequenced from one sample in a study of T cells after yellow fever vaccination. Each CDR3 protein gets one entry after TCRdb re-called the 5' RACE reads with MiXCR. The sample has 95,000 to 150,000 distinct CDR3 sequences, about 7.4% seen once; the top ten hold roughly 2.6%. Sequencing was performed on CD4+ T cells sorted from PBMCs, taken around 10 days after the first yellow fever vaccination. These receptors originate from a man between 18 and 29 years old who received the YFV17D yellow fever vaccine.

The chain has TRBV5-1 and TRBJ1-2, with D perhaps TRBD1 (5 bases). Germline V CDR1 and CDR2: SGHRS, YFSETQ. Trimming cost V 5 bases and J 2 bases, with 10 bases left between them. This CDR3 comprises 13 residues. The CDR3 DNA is TGCGCCAGCAGACGGGACTCGAACTATGGCTACACCTTC. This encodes CASRRDSNYGYTF. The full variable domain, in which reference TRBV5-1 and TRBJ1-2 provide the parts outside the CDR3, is KAGVTQTPRYLIKTRGQQVTLSCSPISGHRSVSWYQQTPGQGLQFLFEYFSETQRNKGNFPGRFSGRQFSNSRSEMNVSTLELGDSALYLCASRRDSNYGYTFGSGTRLTVV.

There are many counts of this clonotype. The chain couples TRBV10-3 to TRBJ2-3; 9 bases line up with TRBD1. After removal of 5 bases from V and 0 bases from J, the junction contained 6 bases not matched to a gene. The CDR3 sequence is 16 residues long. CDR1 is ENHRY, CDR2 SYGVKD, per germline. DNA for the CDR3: TGTGCCATCAGTTTCGACAGGGGGACTAGCACAGATACGCAGTATTTT. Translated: CAISFDRGTSTDTQYF.

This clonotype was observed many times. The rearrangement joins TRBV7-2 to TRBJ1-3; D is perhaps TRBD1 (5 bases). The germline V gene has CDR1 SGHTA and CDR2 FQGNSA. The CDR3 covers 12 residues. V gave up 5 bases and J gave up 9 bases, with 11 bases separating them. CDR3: CASSPRVGTIYF. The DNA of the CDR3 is TGTGCCAGCAGCCCCAGGGTCGGCACCATATATTTT.

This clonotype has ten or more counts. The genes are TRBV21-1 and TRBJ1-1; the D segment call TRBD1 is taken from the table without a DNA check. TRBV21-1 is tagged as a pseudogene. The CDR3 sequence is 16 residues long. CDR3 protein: CASTYPGQRMNTEAFF. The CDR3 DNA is TGTGCCAGCACTTACCCGGGACAGCGTATGAACACTGAAGCTTTCTTT.

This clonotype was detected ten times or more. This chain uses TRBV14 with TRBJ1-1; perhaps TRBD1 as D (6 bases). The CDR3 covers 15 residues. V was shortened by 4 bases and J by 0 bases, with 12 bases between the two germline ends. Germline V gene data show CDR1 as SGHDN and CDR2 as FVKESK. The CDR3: CASSPLGQLNTEAFF. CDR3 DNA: TGTGCCAGCAGCCCGTTAGGACAGCTGAACACTGAAGCTTTCTTT.

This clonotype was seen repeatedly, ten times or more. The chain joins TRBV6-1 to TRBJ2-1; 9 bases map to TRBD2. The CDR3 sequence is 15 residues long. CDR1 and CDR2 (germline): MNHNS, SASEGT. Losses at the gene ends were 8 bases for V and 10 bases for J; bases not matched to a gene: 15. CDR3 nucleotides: TGTGCCAGCGGCCTGTCTAGCGGGGCCGTCAACGAGCAGTTCTTC. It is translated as CASGLSSGAVNEQFF.

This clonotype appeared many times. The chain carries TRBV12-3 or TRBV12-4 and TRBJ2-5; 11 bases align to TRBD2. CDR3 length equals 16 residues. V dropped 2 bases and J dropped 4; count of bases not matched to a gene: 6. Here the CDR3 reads CASSLISGGVTETQYF. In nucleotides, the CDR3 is TGTGCCAGCAGTTTAATTAGCGGGGGGGTCACAGAGACCCAGTACTTC.

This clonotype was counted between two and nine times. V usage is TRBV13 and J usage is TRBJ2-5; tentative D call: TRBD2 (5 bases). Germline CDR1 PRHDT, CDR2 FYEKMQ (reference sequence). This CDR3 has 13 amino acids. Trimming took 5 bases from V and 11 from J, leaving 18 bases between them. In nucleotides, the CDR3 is TGTGCCAGCAGCCCTAGCAGAAGGATGCAACAGTACTTC. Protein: CASSPSRRMQQYF.

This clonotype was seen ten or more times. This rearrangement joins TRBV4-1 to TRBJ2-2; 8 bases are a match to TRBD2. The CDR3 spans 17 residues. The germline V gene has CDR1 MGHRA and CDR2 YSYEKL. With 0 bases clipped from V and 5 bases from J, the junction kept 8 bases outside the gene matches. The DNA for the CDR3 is TGCGCCAGCAGCCAAGAGGTGCGGGGGGCGGGGACCGGGGAGCTGTTTTTT. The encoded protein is CASSQEVRGAGTGELFF.

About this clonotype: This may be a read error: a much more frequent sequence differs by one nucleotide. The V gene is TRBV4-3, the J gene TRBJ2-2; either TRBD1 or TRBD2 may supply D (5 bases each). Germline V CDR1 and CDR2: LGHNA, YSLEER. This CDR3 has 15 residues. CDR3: CASSPQRQNAGKLFF. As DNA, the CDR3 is TGCGCCAGCAGCCCGCAACGACAGAACGCCGGGAAGCTGTTTTTT.

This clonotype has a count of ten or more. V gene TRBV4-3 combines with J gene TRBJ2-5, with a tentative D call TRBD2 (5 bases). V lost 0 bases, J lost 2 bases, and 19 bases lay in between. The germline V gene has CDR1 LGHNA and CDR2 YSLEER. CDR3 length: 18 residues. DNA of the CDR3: TGCGCCAGCAGCCAAGATGGCCCGGGGTATGAACGGCAAGAGACCCAGTACTTC. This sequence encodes CASSQDGPGYERQETQYF.

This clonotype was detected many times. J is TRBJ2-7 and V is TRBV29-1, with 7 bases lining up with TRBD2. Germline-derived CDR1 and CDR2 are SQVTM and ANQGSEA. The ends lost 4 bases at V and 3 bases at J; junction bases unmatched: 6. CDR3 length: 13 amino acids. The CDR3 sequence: CSVGIGGGYEQYF. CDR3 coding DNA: TGCAGCGTTGGGATTGGCGGGGGCTACGAGCAGTACTTC.

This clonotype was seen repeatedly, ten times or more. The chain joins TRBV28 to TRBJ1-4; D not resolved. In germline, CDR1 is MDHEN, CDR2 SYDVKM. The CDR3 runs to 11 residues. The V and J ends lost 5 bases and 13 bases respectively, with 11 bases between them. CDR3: CASSPRDILFF. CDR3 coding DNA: TGTGCCAGCAGTCCACGTGATATACTGTTTTTT.

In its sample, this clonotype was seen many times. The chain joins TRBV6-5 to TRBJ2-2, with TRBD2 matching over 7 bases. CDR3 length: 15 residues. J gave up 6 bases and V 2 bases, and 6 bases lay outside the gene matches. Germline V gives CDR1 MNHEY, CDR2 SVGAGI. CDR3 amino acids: CASSYNPSGSGELFF. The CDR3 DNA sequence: TGTGCCAGCAGTTACAATCCTAGCGGATCCGGGGAGCTGTTTTTT.

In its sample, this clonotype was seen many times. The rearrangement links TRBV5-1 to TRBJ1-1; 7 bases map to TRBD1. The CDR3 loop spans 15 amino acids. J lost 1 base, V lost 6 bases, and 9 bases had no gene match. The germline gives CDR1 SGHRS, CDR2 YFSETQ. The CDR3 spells CASIGGAGGNTEAFF. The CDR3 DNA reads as TGCGCCAGCATAGGGGGCGCGGGTGGGAACACTGAAGCTTTCTTT.

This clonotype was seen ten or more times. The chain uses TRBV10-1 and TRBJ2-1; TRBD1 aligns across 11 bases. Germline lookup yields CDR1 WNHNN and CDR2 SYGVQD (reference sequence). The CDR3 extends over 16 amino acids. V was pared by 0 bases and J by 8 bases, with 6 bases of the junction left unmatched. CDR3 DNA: TGCGCCAGCAGTGAGTCGTGGACAGGGGGCGCGGATGAGCAGTTCTTC. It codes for CASSESWTGGADEQFF.

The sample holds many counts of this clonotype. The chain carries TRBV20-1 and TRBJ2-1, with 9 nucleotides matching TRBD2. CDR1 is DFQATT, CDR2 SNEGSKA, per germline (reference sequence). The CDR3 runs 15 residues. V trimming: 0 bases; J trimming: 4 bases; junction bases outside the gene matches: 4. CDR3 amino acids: CSARDRSGGYNEQFF. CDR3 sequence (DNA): TGCAGTGCTAGAGATCGTAGCGGGGGTTACAATGAGCAGTTCTTC.

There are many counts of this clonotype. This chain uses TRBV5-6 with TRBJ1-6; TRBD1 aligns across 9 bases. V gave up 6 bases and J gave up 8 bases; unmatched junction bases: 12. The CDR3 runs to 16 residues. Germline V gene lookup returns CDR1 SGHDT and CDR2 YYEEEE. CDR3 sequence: CASTQRTGAMHSPLHF. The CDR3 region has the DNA TGTGCCAGCACCCAACGGACAGGGGCGATGCATTCACCCCTCCACTTT.

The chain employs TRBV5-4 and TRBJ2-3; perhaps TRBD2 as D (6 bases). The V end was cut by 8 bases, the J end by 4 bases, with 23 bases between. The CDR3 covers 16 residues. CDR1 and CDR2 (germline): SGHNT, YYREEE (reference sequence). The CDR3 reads CASRRAIGGAADTQYF. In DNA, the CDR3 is TGTGCCAGTAGAAGGGCTATTGGCGGGGCGGCAGATACGCAGTATTTT.

In nucleotides, the CDR3 is TGTGCCAGCAGGCGAAACCTGGGATCTAGCGTTAACACCGGGGAGCTGTTTTTT. Residues: CASRRNLGSSVNTGELFF. This chain links TRBV7-9 with TRBJ2-2, with D possibly matching TRBD2 (6 bases). This CDR3 contains 18 residues. The ends were cut back, 6 bases at V and 2 bases at J, with 22 bases in the middle. Germline CDR1 and CDR2: SEHNR and FQNEAQ (reference sequence). The full variable domain, completed using reference TRBV7-9 and TRBJ2-2, is DTGVSQNPRHKITKRGQNVTFRCDPISEHNRLYWYRQTLGQGPEFLTYFQNEAQLEKSRLLSDRFSAERPKGSFSTLEIQRTEQGDSAMYLCASRRNLGSSVNTGELFFGEGSRLTVL.

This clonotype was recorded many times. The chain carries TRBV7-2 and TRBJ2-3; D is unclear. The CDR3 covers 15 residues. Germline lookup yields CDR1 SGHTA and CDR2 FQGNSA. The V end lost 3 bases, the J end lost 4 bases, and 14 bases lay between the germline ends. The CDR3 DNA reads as TGTGCCAGCAGCTTGCTTAGGGCCTCGGCAGATACGCAGTATTTT. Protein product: CASSLLRASADTQYF.

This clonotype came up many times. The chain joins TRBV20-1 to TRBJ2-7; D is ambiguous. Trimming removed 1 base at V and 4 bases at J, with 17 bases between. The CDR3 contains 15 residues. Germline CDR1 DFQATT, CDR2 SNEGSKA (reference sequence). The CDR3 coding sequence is TGCAGTGCTAGAGGCCCACCCATGGGGATGTACGAGCAGTACTTC. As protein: CSARGPPMGMYEQYF.

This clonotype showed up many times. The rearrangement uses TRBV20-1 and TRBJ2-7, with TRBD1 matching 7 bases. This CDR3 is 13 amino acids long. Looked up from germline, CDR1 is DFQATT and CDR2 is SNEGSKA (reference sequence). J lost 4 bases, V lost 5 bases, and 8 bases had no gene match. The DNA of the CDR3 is TGCAGTGCTGAACGACAGGGATTTTACGAGCAGTACGTC. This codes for CSAERQGFYEQYV.

The CDR3 sequence is CSAHPQFGASTDTQYF. The CDR3 coding sequence is TGCAGTGCTCATCCCCAATTCGGGGCTAGCACAGATACGCAGTATTTT. The chain couples TRBV20-1 to TRBJ2-3; D assignment may be TRBD1 or TRBD2 (5 bases each). Trimming stripped 5 bases from V and 0 bases from J, with 18 bases between. The germline V gene encodes CDR1 DFQATT and CDR2 SNEGSKA (reference sequence). The CDR3 contains 16 residues.

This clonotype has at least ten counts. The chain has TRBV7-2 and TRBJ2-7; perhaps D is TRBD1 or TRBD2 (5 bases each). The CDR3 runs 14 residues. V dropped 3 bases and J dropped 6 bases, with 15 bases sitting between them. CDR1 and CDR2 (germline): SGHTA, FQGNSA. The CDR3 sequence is CASSFGAPRGEQYF. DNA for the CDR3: TGTGCCAGCAGCTTCGGGGCCCCAAGGGGCGAGCAGTACTTC.